This T cell receptor (beta chain) was identified during a study of blood T cell repertoires in COVID-19. CDR3 length: 16 residues. The germline V and J ends were trimmed by 1 base and 0 bases, with 13 bases remaining between them. Germline-derived CDR1 and CDR2 are SGHDT and YYEEEE. In the original processing: Quantification of nucleated cells was approximated via reference gene primer amplification. Profiled with immunoSEQ multiplex PCR; TCRdb holds only in-frame clones, not every one. The V and J calls and clone size are taken from that table; D and trimming were inferred from the DNA. The sample contains 200,000 to 250,000 clones, 75% to 85% of which appear only once. Residents of about 25 US areas, aged 18 to 89 years, made up the participants.

This receptor was taken from a young man with acute COVID-19. Sequencing was done on a sample of PBMCs or T cells enriched from blood (not recorded which). J is TRBJ1-2 and V is TRBV5-6; no clear D gene. The CDR3 sequence: CASSLYKIQTNYGYTF. The CDR3, as DNA: TGTGCCAGCAGCTTGTATAAGATACAGACTAACTATGGCTACACCTTC.